The clone carrying this T cell receptor beta chain was picked up many times. The antigen remains unidentified. The time point denotes: newly diagnosed GD, antithyroid drugs for less than 3 months. Following extraction of RNA from PBMCs, that RNA was used to make the TCR library. From each patient, around 8.9 milliliters of peripheral blood was drawn and collected into an EDTA anticoagulant tube. CDR3 length: 13 amino acids. In germline, CDR1 is MDHEN, CDR2 SYDVKM. Trimming took 8 bases from V and 2 from J; bases not matched to a gene: 3. This entry comes from a study of regulatory T cells in long-lasting Graves disease. General study points: There were preferences for TRBV28, TRBJ1-2 and TRBJ2-5 in persistent disease. TCR diversity in persistent Graves' patients was below that of newly diagnosed ones.

Assembly of TCR beta libraries relied on iRepertoire HTBI primers together with Arm-PCR of CDR3 regions. MiXCR, applied by TCRdb to the multiplex PCR reads, yields one record per CDR3 protein. The sample holds approximately 390,000 distinct CDR3 sequences, 16% seen once. The data also belong to a second study, concerning T cells in Graves' hyperthyroidism and ophthalmopathy. Per that study: First-round RT-PCR with HTBI primers amplified the TCR CDR3 region.

The starting material was peripheral blood mononuclear cells (PBMCs), obtained at new diagnosis, from a patient treated with antithyroid drugs. J is TRBJ1-5 and V is TRBV28; 7 bases match TRBD1. The sequence came from a woman aged 18-29 years with Graves disease. The CDR3 sequence: CASGGGGNQPQHF. The CDR3 DNA reads TGTGCCAGCGGAGGGGGCGGCAATCAGCCCCAGCATTTT.